This entry describes one T cell receptor (beta chain). The sample originates from a study of T cell responses to AZD1222 COVID-19 vaccine. The CDR3 extends over 15 amino acids. V trimming: 0 bases; J trimming: 4 bases; junction bases outside the gene matches: 1. CDR1 and CDR2 from the germline V gene are MGHRA and YSYEKL. The method was immunoSEQ multiplex PCR; TCRdb's version includes in-frame clones alone and lacks a portion of them. The profile shows 95,000 to 110,000 clones, 91% of them singletons. Sequenced material: peripheral blood, taken on day 0 of AZD1222 vaccination. The genes are TRBV4-1 and TRBJ2-1, with TRBD2 matching over 9 bases. This sequence originates from an adult in good health. As DNA, the CDR3 is TGCGCCAGCAGCCAAGAGACTAGCGGATACAATGAGCAGTTCTTC. Protein: CASSQETSGYNEQFF.